The rows below give T cell receptor beta chains drawn from one sample of a study of T cell repertoires in cytomegalovirus infection. TCRdb redid the calling of the reads with MiXCR, one entry per CDR3 protein. The table has under 150,000 distinct CDR3 sequences, roughly a quarter seen once. These receptors lack a known antigen. Sequencing was performed on PBMCs, sequenced either directly or after in vitro stimulation (not recorded which). The origin of the receptors is a human donor in good health (CMV status not recorded). Some clones in this sample may be carry-over from other donors' samples. The conserved cysteine and the conserved F or W are not part of the CDR3 here.

TRBJ2-2 | TRBV7-2 | 14 | ASSLAGPRPTGELF
TRBJ2-1 | TRBV6-8 | 13 | ASRAGTGIAHEQF
TRBJ2-1 | TRBV6-9 | 10 | ASSPRVHEQF
TRBJ2-2 | TRBV20-1 | 13 | SARPGLANTGELF
TRBJ1-1 | TRBV7-9 | 13 | ASSLGGAENTEAF
TRBJ2-4 | TRBV7-3 | 15 | ASSSGTAHRAKNIQY
TRBJ1-2 | TRBV3-1 | 11 | ASSFEQVYGYT
TRBJ1-5 | TRBV28 | 13 | ASSLRAGSNQPQH
TRBJ2-4 | TRBV28 | 13 | ASSQWTGFKNIQY
TRBJ2-7 | TRBV28 | 12 | ASSLSGKSYEQY
TRBJ1-4 | TRBV7-2 | 11 | ASSLGTVEKLF
TRBJ1-2 | TRBV7-9 | 13 | ASSLVGQIFYGYT
TRBJ1-1 | TRBV6-2/TRBV6-3 | 13 | ASSYGGAPNTEAF
TRBJ2-7 | TRBV6-5 | 13 | ASSYESSGSREQY
TRBJ2-6 | TRBV7-3 | 17 | ASSHPSTGGGFGANVLT
TRBJ2-1 | TRBV20-1 | 11 | SAREFTSNEQF
TRBJ2-1 | TRBV27 | 11 | ASSLAGQNEQF
TRBJ2-3 | TRBV4-1 | 14 | ASSQDSRGRTDTQY
TRBJ2-3 | TRBV6-1 | 13 | ASRRLAGGTDTQY
TRBJ2-7 | TRBV7-2 | 11 | ASSFRDSGWGG
TRBJ1-2 | TRBV4-1 | 17 | ASSQVLLRVRGADYGYT
TRBJ2-7 | TRBV7-2 | 12 | ASSLAGYTYEQY
TRBJ2-2 | TRBV6-1 | 14 | ATPRPPSGNTGELF
TRBJ2-7 | TRBV28 | 10 | ASGLAGYEQY
TRBJ2-5 | TRBV14 | 11 | ASSPPRLKTQY
TRBJ2-1 | TRBV19 | 14 | ASIPPGGSSYNEQF
TRBJ1-5 | TRBV2 | 14 | ASSELATSSNQPQH
TRBJ1-1 | TRBV18 | 12 | ASSPFDTDTEAF
TRBJ2-1 | TRBV7-2 | 12 | ASSPTGNLNEQF
TRBJ2-4 | TRBV7-2 | 16 | ASSLVAVGSRLKNIQY
TRBJ1-5 | TRBV7-2 | 13 | ASSLGEVFNQPQH
TRBJ1-6 | TRBV4-2 | 13 | ASSQAGQINSPLH
TRBJ1-1 | TRBV10-3 | 11 | AITGQGGTEAF
TRBJ2-5 | TRBV7-6 | 16 | ASSIAGTSGRLGDTQY
TRBJ1-5 | TRBV4-1 | 13 | ASSQDLRGNQPQH
TRBJ2-2 | TRBV15 | 13 | ATSSYRENTGELF
TRBJ2-1 | TRBV9 | 13 | ASSVEWGTYNEQF
TRBJ2-1 | TRBV19 | 12 | ASSIGQAYNEQF
TRBJ1-3 | TRBV6-1 | 11 | ASSVQEGNTIY
TRBJ1-1 | TRBV28 | 13 | ASRTISTPGSEAF
TRBJ2-3 | TRBV6-2/TRBV6-3 | 16 | ASSYSWLAGGYADTQY
TRBJ1-5 | TRBV27 | 14 | ASSLQGGPRNQPQH
TRBJ1-5 | TRBV11-2 | 12 | ASSLGWGNQPQH
TRBJ2-5 | TRBV7-9 | 15 | ASSDSTSGPSQETQY